Listed below are T cell receptor beta chains from one sample, sequenced in a study of cytomegalovirus exposure and HLA in healthy donors. Libraries were prepared by immunoSEQ multiplex PCR; TCRdb keeps only in-frame clonotypes and omits some of them. Counted here are just under 75,000 clones, roughly 94% occurring once; the ten biggest clones make up approximately 3%. Sequencing was done on a sample of PBMCs. These receptors came from a woman aged 18-29 years in good health and CMV-seropositive. Both conserved end residues are part of each CDR3. The D gene is left open where the match is weak. Clone size is given for some rows only: seen once, a few or many times, or a class if the clone is expanded.

abundance | j_gene | v_gene | d_gene | CDR3nt | CDR3aa
NA | TRBJ1-2 | TRBV7-8 | TRBD1 | TGTGCCAGCAGCAACCCGACAGGGGGAGGCTATGGCTACACCTTC | CASSNPTGGGYGYTF
NA | TRBJ2-2 | TRBV11-2 | NA | TGTGCCAGCAGCCCAGGGCAGTCGAACACCGGGGAGCTGTTTTTT | CASSPGQSNTGELFF
NA | TRBJ2-6 | TRBV2 | NA | TGTGCCAGCAGTCGAAATTGGGGAGTCTCTGGGGCCAACGTCCTGACTTTC | CASSRNWGVSGANVLTF
NA | TRBJ1-1 | TRBV18 | NA | TGTGCCAGCTCACCAGGGGGCCGTACAATGAACACTGAAGCTTTCTTT | CASSPGGRTMNTEAFF
NA | TRBJ1-5 | TRBV27 | TRBD1 | TGTGCCAGCAGTTTATCGTCACAGGGGGGCCAGCCCCAGCATTTT | CASSLSSQGGQPQHF
NA | TRBJ2-1 | TRBV10-1 | NA | TGCGCCAGCAGTGAGTCTATGGGGGGTAACAATGAGCAGTTCTTC | CASSESMGGNNEQFF
NA | TRBJ1-2 | TRBV27 | TRBD1 | TGTGCCAGCAGTTATATTGGGGACAGGCGATACTATGGCTACACCTTC | CASSYIGDRRYYGYTF
once | TRBJ2-3 | TRBV18 | NA | TGTGCCAGCTCACCAGCCGTTACAGGGTCAGATACGCAGTATTTT | CASSPAVTGSDTQYF
NA | TRBJ1-2 | TRBV28 | TRBD1 | TGTGCCAGCAACTCTCTGCACGGGACAGGTGACTATGGCTACACCTTC | CASNSLHGTGDYGYTF
NA | TRBJ2-4 | TRBV28 | NA | TGTGCCAGCAGGGCAACCGGGACAAGCAAAAACATTCAGTACTTC | CASRATGTSKNIQYF
NA | TRBJ1-5 | TRBV27 | NA | TGTGCCAGCAGGGCCGGAACAGGCAATCAGCCCCAGCATTTT | CASRAGTGNQPQHF
NA | TRBJ2-7 | TRBV4-2 | NA | TGTGCCAGCAGCCAAGATGAGTCGCTAGGATCCTACGAGCAGTACTTC | CASSQDESLGSYEQYF
NA | TRBJ1-1 | TRBV28 | NA | TGTGCCAGCAGTTTAATTCGGGGGTCCACTGAAGCTTTCTTT | CASSLIRGSTEAFF
NA | TRBJ1-4 | TRBV4-3 | NA | TGCGCCAGCAGCCAAGATAGTCAGGGATCTTATGAAAAACTGTTTTTT | CASSQDSQGSYEKLFF
NA | TRBJ2-3 | TRBV30 | TRBD2 | TGTGCCTGGATAGCGGGAGGGAGAGATACGCAGTATTTT | CAWIAGGRDTQYF
NA | TRBJ2-2 | TRBV28 | NA | TGTGCCAGCAGTTTTTCGGGGAACACCGGGGAGCTGTTTTTT | CASSFSGNTGELFF
NA | TRBJ2-1 | TRBV20-1 | NA | TGCAGTGCCGCCCGGCGGCTTGAGCAGTTCTTC | CSAARRLEQFF
few | TRBJ2-1 | TRBV5-1 | TRBD2 | TGCGCCAGCAGCTCGGGAGTAGCGGGGGGGTTGGACAATGAGCAGTTCTTC | CASSSGVAGGLDNEQFF
NA | TRBJ2-2 | TRBV6-6 | NA | TGTGCCAGCAGTTGGGGCTCGGCCGGGGAGCTGTTTTTT | CASSWGSAGELFF
NA | TRBJ1-2 | TRBV27 | NA | TGTGCCAGCAGTTTCAACCCCAGCTCAATGAGGGGCTACACCTTC | CASSFNPSSMRGYTF
NA | TRBJ1-1 | TRBV6-5 | TRBD1 | TGTGCCAGCAGTTTATACAGGGGGCGCCTGAACACTGAAGCTTTCTTT | CASSLYRGRLNTEAFF
NA | TRBJ2-7 | TRBV12-5 | NA | TGTGCTAGTGGTTTGGGACAGACGTACGAGCAGTACTTC | CASGLGQTYEQYF
NA | TRBJ2-5 | TRBV30 | TRBD2 | TGTGCCTGGAGTGTCGGGGGGGGTAGGGAGACCCAGTACTTC | CAWSVGGGRETQYF
NA | TRBJ1-6 | TRBV28 | NA | TGTGCCAGCAGTTTGGGCAGGATTAATTCACCCCTCCACTTT | CASSLGRINSPLHF
NA | TRBJ2-2 | TRBV29-1 | TRBD1 | TGCAGCGGGGGACAGAAAAACACCGGGGAGCTGTTTTTT | CSGGQKNTGELFF
once | TRBJ1-3 | TRBV25-1 | NA | TGTGCCAGCAGTGAATATGGGGCAGGGGCTGGAAACACCATATATTTT | CASSEYGAGAGNTIYF
once | TRBJ2-7 | TRBV28 | TRBD2 | TGTGCCAGCTATACTAGCGGCGAGCAGTACTTC | CASYTSGEQYF
NA | TRBJ2-3 | TRBV5-8 | NA | TGTGCCAGCAGCTTGGCTCCTAGCACAGATACGCAGTATTTT | CASSLAPSTDTQYF
few | TRBJ2-3 | TRBV25-1 | NA | TGTGCCAGCAGTGCCTTCAGGGGACCTCTTAGCACAGATACGCAGTATTTT | CASSAFRGPLSTDTQYF
NA | TRBJ1-3 | TRBV5-6 | TRBD1 | TGTGCCAGCAGCCGGACAGGGGACCTTGGAAACACCATATATTTT | CASSRTGDLGNTIYF
NA | TRBJ1-2 | TRBV6-6 | TRBD1 | TGTGCCAGCAGTTCTAACATGGGACAGTCCACAAACGGCTACACCTTC | CASSSNMGQSTNGYTF
NA | TRBJ2-1 | TRBV5-1 | NA | TGCGCCAGCAGCTTGGGACAAAATTACAATGAGCAGTTCTTC | CASSLGQNYNEQFF
NA | TRBJ1-1 | TRBV10-3 | NA | TGTGCCATCAGTGAACCGGGGGGCACTGAAGCTTTCTTT | CAISEPGGTEAFF
NA | TRBJ1-3 | TRBV19 | NA | TGTGCCAGTATAATCGAGACAGACACTGGAAACACCATATATTTT | CASIIETDTGNTIYF
NA | TRBJ2-7 | TRBV15 | NA | TGTGCCACCAGCAACCCCATCGAGGCCAATTCCTATTCCGAGCAGTACTTC | CATSNPIEANSYSEQYF